This T cell receptor (beta chain) was sequenced in a study of cytomegalovirus exposure and HLA in healthy donors. Study results and caveats: In a later analysis, DRB1 alleles had the most associated TCRs; HLA-C alleles the fewest.

This CDR3 comprises 13 residues. Trimming took 1 base from V and 8 from J; bases not matched to a gene: 4. Germline CDR1 reads LGHNT; CDR2 reads FRNRAP. PCR involved 60 Vbeta and 13 Jbeta primers. Sequencing was performed with immunoSEQ multiplex PCR; in TCRdb, only in-frame clones are kept and a portion is missing. The sample has 210,000 or so clones; around 80% are singletons. Details on this clone: The antigen is not known.

The sequencing input was PBMCs. The sequence came from a woman aged 55 to 70 in good health and CMV-seropositive. This chain uses TRBV12-5 with TRBJ1-2; 7 nucleotides agree with TRBD1. The CDR3 DNA sequence: TGTGCTAGTGGTTTGGGACAGGGAATGGGCTACACCTTC. It translates to CASGLGQGMGYTF.